This T cell receptor beta chain was found in a study of CXCR3-negative and CXCR3-positive naive CD8 T cells. Study observations and caveats: Within a donor, both naive subsets shared TRBV-TRBJ usage, unlike memory cells.

To note about this clonotype: Antigen specificity is unknown.

A CD45RO-CCR7+CD27+CD95- phenotype identified naive CD8+ T cells. The libraries of TRB cDNA were prepared using 5' RACE with UMI labels. TCRdb reprocessed the 5' RACE reads, keeping one entry per CDR3 protein, no DNA. In total, the table holds around 50,000 distinct CDR3 sequences. CDR1 is LNHNV, CDR2 YYDKDF, per germline (reference sequence). The CDR3 has 13 amino acids. This clonotype was sampled from a human donor in good health. Some clones in this sample may be carry-over from other donors' samples. V is TRBV15 and J is TRBJ2-3; lacking DNA, the TRBD2 call made by TCRdb goes unchecked. Sequencing was performed on naive CXCR3- CD8+ T cells from blood. The subset here: CD45RO-CCR7+CD27+CD95- naive CD8+ T cells lacking CXCR3 (TNR3-). The CDR3: CATGMRGGDTQYF.